This is a list of T cell receptor beta chains from one sample in a study of CD4+ T cells in melanoma. Libraries were prepared by immunoSEQ multiplex PCR; TCRdb keeps only in-frame clonotypes and omits some of them. The sample carries more than 20,000 clones, around 80% recorded once. All receptors derive from a human donor with melanoma. The CDR3 runs from the conserved cysteine through the conserved F or W. The order of the fields is D gene, V gene, J gene, clone size, CDR3 DNA, CDR3 protein. A D gene is named only where the DNA matches it firmly. Rows give clone size only sometimes, using once, few, many, or a class for an expanded clone.

>.|TRBV7-9|TRBJ1-1|.
TGTGCCAGCAGCTCCAATAGCTGGTTAAAGGTGCGGACTGAAGCTTTCTTT
CASSSNSWLKVRTEAFF
>.|TRBV18|TRBJ1-3|.
TGTGCCAGCTCACCGGGGGTGCTGGACACCATATATTTT
CASSPGVLDTIYF
>TRBD2|TRBV5-1|TRBJ2-5|.
TGCGCCAGCAGCCCACTAGCGGGGGGGCAGGCGACCCAGTACTTC
CASSPLAGGQATQYF
>.|TRBV11-2|TRBJ1-1|once
TGTGCCAGCAGCTTGATGGGCGGCACTGAAGCTTTCTTT
CASSLMGGTEAFF
>.|TRBV18|TRBJ1-2|.
TGTGCCAGCTCACCTTATTTATGGACTTCAGCTACATCTAGCGACTATGGCTACACCTTC
CASSPYLWTSATSSDYGYTF
>.|TRBV2|TRBJ1-1|.
TGTGCCAGCGACCGCGGGGGGGCGCGTGAAGCTTTCTTT
CASDRGGAREAFF
>.|TRBV5-1|TRBJ1-2|once
TGCGCCAGCAGCGTTTACCAGGGCTATGGCTACACCTTC
CASSVYQGYGYTF
>.|TRBV6-1|TRBJ2-3|.
TGTGCCAGCAGTGTGTCCGAGGGAACAGATACGCAGTATTTT
CASSVSEGTDTQYF
>.|TRBV4-1|TRBJ1-2|.
TGCGCCAGCAGCCAAGAAAGGGGAAGCCTAATCTATGGCTACACCTTC
CASSQERGSLIYGYTF
>TRBD1|TRBV5-8|TRBJ1-2|.
TGTGCCAGCAGCTTACCCGGACAGGGACACTATGGCTACACCTTC
CASSLPGQGHYGYTF
>.|TRBV5-1|TRBJ2-5|.
TGCGCCAGCAGCTTGAGGCCAAAAGAGACCCAGTACTTC
CASSLRPKETQYF
>TRBD1|TRBV4-2|TRBJ1-2|.
TGTGCCAGCAGCCAGACAGGGAAGCGAGACTACACCTTC
CASSQTGKRDYTF
>.|TRBV5-5|TRBJ1-2|.
TGTGCCAGCAGCCCAAGGACAGACTCAGGGGATGGCTACACCTTC
CASSPRTDSGDGYTF
>TRBD2|TRBV2|TRBJ2-1|once
TGTGCCAGCAGCTACCTAGCGGGGGGGAATGAGCAGTTCTTC
CASSYLAGGNEQFF
>.|TRBV30|TRBJ2-7|.
TGTGCCTGGAGTGTATGGTTTGGGGAGCGGCCCTACGAGCAGTACTTC
CAWSVWFGERPYEQYF
>.|TRBV23-1|TRBJ2-7|.
TGCGCCAGCAGTCGACGGGCTTTGCCATACGAGCAGTACTTC
CASSRRALPYEQYF
>.|TRBV5-7|TRBJ2-7|.
TGTGCCAGCAGCTTCATGGACAGTCCCTACGAGCAGTACTTC
CASSFMDSPYEQYF
>.|TRBV30|TRBJ1-5|.
TGTGCCTGGCAGACAGCGAGGGGGCAGCCCCAGCATTTT
CAWQTARGQPQHF
>.|TRBV11-2|TRBJ1-6|once
TGTGCCAGCAGCTTTGGCCAGGCGGACATTTATTCACCCCTCCACTTT
CASSFGQADIYSPLHF
>.|TRBV5-1|TRBJ1-1|.
TGCGCCAGCAGCTTTAGGGAGAACACTGAAGCTTTCTTT
CASSFRENTEAFF
>.|TRBV7-2|TRBJ1-1|.
TGTGCCAGCAGCTTAAGGGGTCGGAGCACTGAAGCTTTCTTT
CASSLRGRSTEAFF
>.|TRBV4-2|TRBJ2-7|.
TGTGCCAGCAGCCCCGGACAATTCTACGAGCAGTACTTC
CASSPGQFYEQYF
>.|TRBV7-2|TRBJ2-2|.
TGTGCCAGCAGCGACCCGGGAAGGACCGGGGAGCTGTTTTTT
CASSDPGRTGELFF
>.|TRBV11-2|TRBJ1-2|.
TGTGCCAGCAGCAGAAAGACCTATGGCTACACCTTC
CASSRKTYGYTF
>.|TRBV30|TRBJ2-5|.
TGTGCCTGGAGCTTACAGGGAGGGCAGACCCAGTACTTC
CAWSLQGGQTQYF
>.|TRBV7-9|TRBJ2-2|.
TGTGCCAGCAGCTCCTCTCAAAACACCGGGGAGCTGTTTTTT
CASSSSQNTGELFF
>.|TRBV10-3|TRBJ1-5|.
TGTGCCATCGGGACGGGGGGCTTGGATCAGCCCCAGCATTTT
CAIGTGGLDQPQHF
>.|TRBV5-4|TRBJ1-2|few
TGTGCCAGCAGCTTCCAGGGTGCGAACTATGGCTACACCTTC
CASSFQGANYGYTF
>TRBD2|TRBV30|TRBJ2-1|.
TGTGCCTGGAGTGCCGGGACTAGCGGGAGCAATGAGCAGTTCTTC
CAWSAGTSGSNEQFF
>.|TRBV11-1|TRBJ2-1|.
TGTGCCAGCAGCCACAGGTGGGGAAACAATGAGCAGTTCTTC
CASSHRWGNNEQFF
>.|TRBV5-5|TRBJ1-1|.
TGTGCCAGCAGCTTGGGGCCGCACAGCGCGGAAGCTTTCTTT
CASSLGPHSAEAFF
>TRBD1|TRBV25-1|TRBJ2-3|.
TGTGCCAGCAGTGAATCTACCAGGGGGCGCCTAGATACGCAGTATTTT
CASSESTRGRLDTQYF
>TRBD2|TRBV7-8|TRBJ2-2|.
TGTGCCAGCAGCTTAGGGCGGAGCGGGGGGCTAGACACCGGGGAGCTGTTTTTT
CASSLGRSGGLDTGELFF
>.|TRBV5-4|TRBJ2-5|.
TGTGCCAGCAGCTTGGGGGGTAGGGGCAGGGTGGAGACCCAGTACTTC
CASSLGGRGRVETQYF
>.|TRBV6-6|TRBJ2-3|.
TGTGCCAGCAGTTACACCGGACAATCCACAGATACGCAGTATTTT
CASSYTGQSTDTQYF
>TRBD2|TRBV4-2|TRBJ2-5|.
TGTGCCAGCAGCCAAGCCGGGCTAGCGGGGGTAGCGGGAGAGACCCAGTACTTC
CASSQAGLAGVAGETQYF
>.|TRBV28|TRBJ2-7|.
TGTGCCAGCAGTTTAGTCAGACCCTACGAGCAGTACTTC
CASSLVRPYEQYF
>TRBD1|TRBV5-6|TRBJ1-4|few
TGTGCCAGCAGCTCACAGGGGGCTGGGACTGAAAAACTGTTTTTT
CASSSQGAGTEKLFF
>TRBD2|TRBV5-1|TRBJ2-3|.
TGCGCCAGCAGCTTGGTGGCGGGGGTTGTGGCAGATACGCAGTATTTT
CASSLVAGVVADTQYF
>TRBD1|TRBV19|TRBJ2-7|.
TGTGCCAGTAGTTCCCAAGCCGGGACAGTGGATAGGCAGTACTTC
CASSSQAGTVDRQYF
>.|TRBV7-3|TRBJ1-2|.
TGTGCCAGCAGCTTAGCCGATGACTATGGCTACACCTTC
CASSLADDYGYTF
>TRBD1|TRBV5-5|TRBJ1-2|.
TGTGCCAGCAGCCTCGGGACAGCCACTAGAGTCTATGGCTACACCTTC
CASSLGTATRVYGYTF
>.|TRBV9|TRBJ2-3|.
TGTGCCAGCAGCGTAGTAGTCTTAGGGGATACGCAGTATTTT
CASSVVVLGDTQYF
>TRBD1|TRBV6-1|TRBJ1-1|.
TGTGCCAGCAGAGGGGGCGGATCGAACACTGAAGCTTTCTTT
CASRGGGSNTEAFF
>.|TRBV25-1|TRBJ2-3|few
TGTGCCAGCAGTCGTACCCCTCCAGATACGCAGTATTTT
CASSRTPPDTQYF
>.|TRBV2|TRBJ1-2|.
TGTGCCAGCAGTGAGGAGCCCAGACTAACCTATGGCTACACCTTC
CASSEEPRLTYGYTF
>TRBD1|TRBV27|TRBJ1-2|.
TGTGCCAGCAGTACAGGGGGCAGGTATGGCTACACCTTC
CASSTGGRYGYTF
>.|TRBV5-1|TRBJ2-7|.
TGCGCCAGCAGCTTGGGATTGGGGGGTGCCTACGAGCAGTACTTC
CASSLGLGGAYEQYF